The following is a TCR beta chain sequence with its context. The sample holds one count of this clone. It has no known antigen specificity. No qualities accompany the bases; no much larger clone lies one base away. TCRbeta CDR3 regions were sequenced with the immunoSEQ Assay. After extraction, genomic DNA underwent amplification by bias-controlled multiplex PCR, followed by high-throughput sequencing. Per the source publication's procedure: To quantify the absolute abundance of every unique TCRbeta CDR3 region, sequences were collapsed and filtered. T cell fraction was estimated by normalizing TCRbeta template counts to usable DNA, with usable DNA measured through amplification of reference genes found in all nucleated cells. Repertoire TCRs were annotated as SARS-CoV-2-specific when V gene, CDR3 amino acid sequence and J gene were exactly matched to a known reactive TCR set. MIRA supplied the reference SARS-CoV-2 TCR set, which was filtered for enrichment in COVID-19-positive ImmuneCODE repertoires so that public or cross-reactive TCRs were removed. Drawing on the MIRA antigens, annotated TCRs were analysed further at the level of specific ORF or position within ORF. Breadth was defined as annotated unique rearrangements over total unique productive rearrangements; depth was the summed frequency of those rearrangements. TCR breadth was compared between groups using two-sided Wilcoxon rank-sum tests. TCRdb mirrors the immuneACCESS table, restricted to in-frame sequences. Some clones are absent from its copies; in checked studies, under half trace to an unresolved V gene, and the reason for the others is unknown. V and J calls and clone size come straight from that table; D and trimming were deduced from the DNA. The sample records around 420,000 clones, roughly 90% of which are singletons. The top ten clonotypes cover 3.6% of the sample.

Sample treatment or condition, as interpreted from the label and publication: 19 received Ad26.COV2.S at low or high dose, single or two shots; 5 received placebo; per-sample allocation not given. Repertoires of vaccine and placebo recipients were sequenced from samples collected on day 63 after the first injection. Cohort 1b enrolled 25 adults aged 18-55 years at a single site in Boston, USA, between 29 July and 7 August 2020. Ad26.COV2.S was a replication-incompetent adenovirus type 26 vector expressing a prefusion-stabilized SARS-CoV-2 spike protein from the original Wuhan strain. At the junction V is shortened by 2 bases and J by 9 bases; bases outside the gene matches: 2. The CDR3, from cysteine to phenylalanine, totals 13 residues. The retained sequence is limited to the CDR3, 39 bases, with the frame set at the first base. The germline V gene (reference sequence) yields SEHNR for CDR1 and FQNEAQ for CDR2.

These data are taken from a study of Ad26.COV2.S vaccination and SARS-CoV-2 variants (dated by TCRdb to the early 2020s). For the wider study: Donors in the vaccine arm were drawn from COV1001, a phase I-IIa trial of Ad26.COV2.S in healthy adults that was multicentre, randomized, double-blind and placebo-controlled. TCRbeta repertoire sequencing served as the tool for gauging how specific and how broad the SARS-CoV-2-reactive T cell receptors were following Ad26.COV2.S vaccination. Dosing of Ad26.COV2.S was intramuscular, at either 5x10^10 or 1x10^11 viral particles, delivered as one shot or as two shots spaced 56 days apart. Throughout the experiments and outcome assessment, investigators stayed blinded to trial group allocation. The TCR-sequenced set comprised about 32 samples: approximately 20 Ad26.COV2.S vaccine recipients, 5 placebo recipients and 8 SARS-CoV-2 convalescent individuals. Trial participants were randomized into five groups of five, in which low-dose or high-dose Ad26.COV2.S was given once or twice, or placebo was given on both occasions. General study outcomes and caveats: After vaccination, substantial breadth of spike-specific CD8+ and CD4+ T cell responses was reported. Non-spike TCR breadth was comparable between vaccine and placebo recipients, consistent with the vaccine containing only spike. Spike-specific TCR breadth was higher in Ad26.COV2.S recipients than in placebo recipients (P = 0.0014). It was noted by the authors that total T cell responses may have been underestimated by the TCR breadth and depth analyses. The study was not powered to compare responses between vaccine doses or regimens.

This TCR derives from a person aged 18-60 years who received the Ad26.COV2.S COVID-19 vaccine or a placebo. The receptor chain draws on TRBV7-9 and TRBJ2-3; TRBD2 fits 10 bases in the junction. Source: peripheral blood, taken in a trial of Ad26.COV2.S vaccine versus placebo. The nucleotide sequence reads as follows: TGTGCCAGCAGCTTAAGCGGGGGGGCCACGCAGTATTTT. It is translated as CASSLSGGATQYF.